This T cell receptor beta chain was profiled in a study of cytomegalovirus exposure and HLA in healthy donors. Researchers ran the PCR with 60 Vbeta and 13 Jbeta primers. Libraries were prepared by immunoSEQ multiplex PCR; TCRdb keeps only in-frame clonotypes and omits some of them. The sample yields some 110,000 clones, 74% seen once. Findings and caveats of the study: Published work reported that the classifier diagnosed cytomegalovirus status with high specificity and sensitivity. In presence/absence analyses, roughly uniform sequencing depth across donors was assumed. Prior analysis indicated that the majority of TCR beta V segments exhibited productivity approximately 87% or approximately 30% of the time.

The V gene end was trimmed by 1 base and the J gene end by 2 bases; junction bases not matched to a gene: 9. Germline V gene lookup returns CDR1 LGHNA and CDR2 YSLEER. The CDR3 sequence is 17 residues long. This clone was seen more than once but under ten times. Its antigen remains unidentified. Material: PBMCs. This sequence joins TRBV4-3 and TRBJ2-3, with 7 nucleotides matching TRBD1. The TCR originated in a woman aged 45-60 years in good health and CMV-seropositive. The CDR3 here is CASSQVSRGQNTDTQYF. Here the CDR3 DNA reads TGCGCCAGCAGCCAAGTCTCGAGGGGGCAGAACACAGATACGCAGTATTTT.